Following are 23 T cell receptor beta chains from one sample sequenced in a study of T cells of healthy individuals. TCRdb re-called the 5' RACE reads with MiXCR, one entry per CDR3 protein. The sample holds 40,000 to 65,000 distinct CDR3 sequences; over 12% are singletons and the top ten take more than 15%. The origin of the receptors is a human donor in good health.

This sequence joins TRBV7-2 and TRBJ1-2; D perhaps matches TRBD1 (6 bases). Trimming left V 2 bases short and J 4 bases short, with 14 bases between. CDR3 size: 15 residues. CDR1 and CDR2 from the germline V gene are SGHTA and FQGNSA. Written as DNA, the CDR3 is TGTGCCAGCAGCTTAACCGGGACACGGATCTATGGCTACACCTTC. Protein product: CASSLTGTRIYGYTF.

This clonotype was found many times. The chain links TRBV11-2 to TRBJ1-2, with TRBD1 matching 7 bases. CDR1 and CDR2 (germline): SGHAT, FQNNGV. V lost 4 bases to trimming and J lost 5 bases; unmatched junction nucleotides: 4. This CDR3 has 13 residues. The CDR3, as DNA: TGTGCCAGCAGCTGGGACAGCTTATATGGCTACACCTTC. Amino acid sequence: CASSWDSLYGYTF. The whole variable domain, filled in from reference TRBV11-2 and TRBJ1-2, reads EAGVAQSPRYKIIEKRQSVAFWCNPISGHATLYWYQQILGQGPKLLIQFQNNGVVDDSQLPKDRFSAERLKGVDSTLKIQPAKLEDSAVYLCASSWDSLYGYTFGSGTRLTVV.

This clonotype was recorded many times. The rearrangement links TRBV12-3 or TRBV12-4 to TRBJ1-4; 7 nucleotides align to TRBD1. The CDR3 contains 15 residues. V shed 4 bases, J shed 4 bases, and the junction held 6 bases outside the gene matches. CDR3 protein: CASSSRDSFNEKLFF. The CDR3 region has the DNA TGTGCCAGCAGTTCCCGGGACAGCTTTAATGAAAAACTGTTTTTT.

This clonotype was counted many times. This chain connects TRBV6-1 to TRBJ2-5, with TRBD2 matching 11 bases. In germline, CDR1 is MNHNS, CDR2 SASEGT. This CDR3 region has 17 residues. V dropped 0 bases and J dropped 5; count of bases not matched to a gene: 8. In DNA form, the CDR3 reads TGTGCCAGCAGTGAAGCGGTTAGCGGGAGGGCCAGGGAGACCCAGTACTTC. Protein sequence: CASSEAVSGRARETQYF.

There are a few counts of this clonotype. The chain couples TRBV29-1 to TRBJ2-3; possible D gene TRBD2, 6 bases. CDR1 and CDR2 (germline): SQVTM, ANQGSEA. Between the trimmed V and J ends, which lost 3 bases and 0 bases, there was a span of 13 bases. The CDR3 totals 15 residues. The CDR3 nucleotides read TGCAGCGTTGATGGGGGGACCCCTAGCACAGATACGCAGTATTTT. It specifies CSVDGGTPSTDTQYF.

The chain couples TRBV5-1 to TRBJ2-7, with a possible D match to TRBD2 (5 bases). Trimming took off 0 bases at V and 2 bases at J, with 9 bases between the two ends. This CDR3 contains 14 residues. Germline V gene sequence: CDR1 SGHRS, CDR2 YFSETQ. The CDR3 coding sequence is TGCGCCAGCAGCTTGGGAAGCGGAACCTACGAGCAGTACTTC. Its translation is CASSLGSGTYEQYF. The complete variable domain, with remaining parts taken from reference TRBV5-1 and TRBJ2-7, reads KAGVTQTPRYLIKTRGQQVTLSCSPISGHRSVSWYQQTPGQGLQFLFEYFSETQRNKGNFPGRFSGRQFSNSRSEMNVSTLELGDSALYLCASSLGSGTYEQYFGPGTRLTVT.

The chain joins TRBV7-9 to TRBJ1-5; D unresolved. CDR3 length: 15 residues. The germline CDR1 and CDR2 sequences are SEHNR and FQNEAQ (reference sequence). Trimming cost V 2 bases and J 0 bases, with 8 bases left between them. The CDR3 region is CASSLSQASNQPQHF. CDR3 sequence (DNA): TGTGCCAGCAGCTTAAGCCAGGCTAGCAATCAGCCCCAGCATTTT.

The chain is built from TRBV7-2 and TRBJ1-2; D is unresolved. The V gene's germline CDR1 is SGHTA and CDR2 FQGNSA. CDR3 size: 13 residues. Trimming removed 4 bases from V and 2 bases from J, with 8 bases in between. CDR3 sequence (DNA): TGTGCCAGCAGCTCGACTGGAAACTATGGCTACACCTTC. It yields the protein CASSSTGNYGYTF.

The chain uses TRBV12-3 or TRBV12-4 and TRBJ1-1, with 7 nucleotides matching TRBD1. V was clipped by 5 bases and J by 5 bases; unmatched bases: 8. The CDR3 spans 14 residues. CDR3 DNA: TGTGCCAGCAGTCCAGGGGGTGGGGGGACTGAAGCTTTCTTT. Its translation: CASSPGGGGTEAFF.

This clonotype was counted only a few times. The CDR3 is CASSTGGHQPQHF. In DNA form, the CDR3 reads TGTGCCAGCAGTACAGGGGGGCATCAGCCCCAGCATTTT. The chain has TRBV2 and TRBJ1-5, with 8 bases aligning to TRBD1. Per germline, CDR1 SNHLY and CDR2 FYNNEI. V lost 5 bases, J lost 5 bases, and 2 bases stayed unmatched. This CDR3 region has 13 residues.

This chain joins TRBV20-1 and TRBJ1-1; D is undetermined. Trimming removed 0 bases at V and 6 bases at J, with 5 bases between. The CDR3 covers 11 residues. The germline CDR1 and CDR2 sequences are DFQATT and SNEGSKA (reference sequence). The CDR3 DNA reads as TGCAGTGCTAGAGACACTCCTGAAGCTTTCTTT. Translating gives CSARDTPEAFF.

This clonotype was counted ten times or more. The chain joins TRBV7-2 to TRBJ2-1, with D tentatively TRBD2 (5 bases). This CDR3 spans 11 amino acids. The germline CDR1 and CDR2 sequences are SGHTA and FQGNSA. Trimming pared 1 base from V and 12 bases from J, leaving 7 bases between. CDR3 sequence reads: CASSLDRGQFF. CDR3 bases: TGTGCCAGCAGCTTAGATCGGGGGCAGTTCTTC.

This sequence joins TRBV7-3 and TRBJ2-1; no clear D. V was clipped by 5 bases and J by 7 bases, with 18 bases between them. CDR1 and CDR2 from the germline V gene are SGHTA and FQGTGA. The CDR3 is made up of 15 amino acids. The CDR3 is CASSPKERPNNEQFF. CDR3 coding DNA: TGTGCCAGCAGCCCAAAAGAAAGGCCTAATAATGAGCAGTTCTTC.

CDR3 sequence reads: CAISEGSRGNTIYF. Here the CDR3 DNA reads TGTGCCATCAGTGAAGGTAGTCGGGGAAACACCATATATTTT. The chain has TRBV10-3 and TRBJ1-3; D is ambiguous. CDR1 is ENHRY and CDR2 is SYGVKD in the germline V gene. The V end was cut by 3 bases, the J end by 4 bases, with 10 bases between. The CDR3 loop spans 14 amino acids.

This clonotype was observed at least ten times. The chain uses TRBV15 and TRBJ2-1; no clear D gene. Trimming removed 4 bases from V and 3 bases from J, with 4 bases in between. Germline V gene lookup returns CDR1 LNHNV and CDR2 YYDKDF (reference sequence). The CDR3 covers 12 residues. The CDR3 DNA reads TGTGCCACCAGCACCGGCTACAATGAGCAGTTCTTC. As protein: CATSTGYNEQFF.

In regard to this clonotype: It is likely a read error, because the conserved phenylalanine at the end of the CDR3 is missing. This chain links TRBV7-2 with TRBJ1-2; the match to TRBD1 covers 8 bases. Germline CDR1 reads SGHTA; CDR2 reads FQGNSA. The CDR3 extends over 15 amino acids. The V and J ends lost 3 bases and 1 base, in that order; junction bases with no gene match: 4. The CDR3 protein is CASSFRTGNNYGYTI. The DNA for the CDR3 is TGTGCCAGCAGCTTCCGGACAGGGAATAACTATGGCTACACCATC.

Ten or more counts support this clonotype. The rearrangement links TRBV7-9 to TRBJ2-1; 13 nucleotides align to TRBD2. Germline loops: CDR1 SEHNR, CDR2 FQNEAQ (reference sequence). This CDR3 region has 15 residues. Trimming took 5 bases from V and 9 from J; bases not matched to a gene: 7. The CDR3, as DNA: TGTGCCAGCAGCCCCGGGACTAGCGGGGATAGTGAGCAGTTCTTC. Translation: CASSPGTSGDSEQFF.

This sequence joins TRBV30 and TRBJ2-3; D may correspond to TRBD1 or TRBD2 (6 bases each). Germline V gene sequence: CDR1 GTSNPN, CDR2 SVGIG (reference sequence). Deletions cut 4 bases from V and 3 bases from J, with 14 bases between. The CDR3 covers 14 residues. The CDR3 DNA follows: TGTGCCTGGACCGTAGAGGGGGGTACAGATACGCAGTATTTT. Its protein is CAWTVEGGTDTQYF.

This clonotype has a count of ten or more. The V call is TRBV12-3 or TRBV12-4, the J call TRBJ2-7; 10 bases agree with TRBD1. The CDR3 runs to 16 residues. The V and J ends lost 4 bases and 3 bases, in that order; junction bases with no gene match: 9. CDR3 coding DNA: TGTGCCAGCAGTTCCCGGGACAGGGGCGGACGCTACGAGCAGTACTTC. Its protein product is CASSSRDRGGRYEQYF.

This clonotype was counted many times. The rearrangement uses TRBV7-2 and TRBJ1-1; D is unresolved. Germline values: CDR1 SGHTA, CDR2 FQGNSA. The V end lost 1 base, the J end lost 0 bases, and 9 bases lay between the germline ends. The CDR3 extends over 15 amino acids. The CDR3 DNA reads TGTGCCAGCAGCTTAGGCGGATGGGTGAACACTGAAGCTTTCTTT. Encoded protein: CASSLGGWVNTEAFF.

This clonotype was seen at least ten times. V usage is TRBV20-1 and J usage is TRBJ2-3; D remains ambiguous. Per the germline V gene, CDR1 is DFQATT and CDR2 is SNEGSKA (reference sequence). Trimming took off 6 bases at V and 0 bases at J, with 13 bases between the two ends. CDR3 size: 14 residues. The CDR3 nucleotides are TGCAGTGCCCCCACGGAGCCCAGCACAGATACGCAGTATTTT. This translates into CSAPTEPSTDTQYF.

In its sample, this clonotype was seen a few times. The rearrangement uses TRBV6-5 and TRBJ2-7; D is ambiguous. Germline CDR1 is MNHEY and CDR2 is SVGAGI. This CDR3 contains 11 residues. Trimming left V 3 bases short and J 7 bases short, with 7 bases between. The CDR3 region has the DNA TGTGCCAGCAGTTATTTAAATGAGCAGTACTTC. Translation: CASSYLNEQYF.

The chain has TRBV7-3 and TRBJ2-3, with D possibly being TRBD1 (7 bases). The CDR3 is made up of 15 amino acids. The V and J ends lost 4 bases and 2 bases respectively, with 13 bases between them. Germline CDR1 is SGHTA and CDR2 is FQGTGA. The CDR3 DNA reads TGTGCCAGCAGCTCGAGACAGGGACTCACAGATACGCAGTATTTT. It translates to CASSSRQGLTDTQYF.